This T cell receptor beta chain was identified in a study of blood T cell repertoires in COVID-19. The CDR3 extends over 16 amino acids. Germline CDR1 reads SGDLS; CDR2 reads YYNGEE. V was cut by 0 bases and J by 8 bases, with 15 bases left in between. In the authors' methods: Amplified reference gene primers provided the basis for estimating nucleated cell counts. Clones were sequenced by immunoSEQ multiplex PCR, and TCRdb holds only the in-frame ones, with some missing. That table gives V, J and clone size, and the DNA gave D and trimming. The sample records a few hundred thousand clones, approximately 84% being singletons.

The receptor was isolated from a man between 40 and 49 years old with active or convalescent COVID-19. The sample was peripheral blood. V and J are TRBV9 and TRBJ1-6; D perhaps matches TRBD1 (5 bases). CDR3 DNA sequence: TGTGCCAGCAGCGTAGGAGGGCAGGGAGGGTATTCACCCCTCCACTTT. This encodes CASSVGGQGGYSPLHF. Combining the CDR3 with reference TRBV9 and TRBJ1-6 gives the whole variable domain DSGVTQTPKHLITATGQRVTLRCSPRSGDLSVYWYQQSLDQGLQFLIQYYNGEERAKGNILERFSAQQFPDLHSELNLSSLELGDSALYFCASSVGGQGGYSPLHFGNGTRLTVT.